This T cell receptor beta chain was sequenced during a study of early T cells in non-severe SARS-CoV-2 infection. This clonotype came up many times. Attachment of unique molecular identifiers to individual cDNA molecules was performed. TCRdb re-called the 5' RACE reads with MiXCR, one entry per CDR3 protein. The sample records about 72,000 distinct CDR3 sequences, approximately 8.3% being singletons. Germline-derived CDR1 and CDR2 are SGHDT and YYEEEE. The germline V and J ends were trimmed by 6 bases and 0 bases, with 13 bases remaining between them. The CDR3 contains 15 residues. This chain connects TRBV5-6 to TRBJ2-4; D is uncertain. This TCR was sampled from an adult who was a healthcare worker with PCR-confirmed SARS-CoV-2 infection or an uninfected control (not recorded which). Sequenced sample: whole blood. This CDR3 is CASTNVALAKNIQYF. Written as DNA, the CDR3 is TGTGCCAGCACGAACGTCGCTCTAGCCAAAAACATTCAGTACTTC. Together with reference TRBV5-6 and TRBJ2-4, the CDR3 gives the full variable domain: DAGVTQSPTHLIKTRGQQVTLRCSPKSGHDTVSWYQQALGQGPQFIFQYYEEEERQRGNFPDRFSGHQFPNYSSELNVNALLLGDSALYLCASTNVALAKNIQYFGAGTRLSVL.